This record looks at one T cell receptor beta chain sequence and its context. Its antigen is still unknown. One base away there is no much larger clone; base qualities are not given. Counted from cysteine to phenylalanine, this CDR3 has 15 amino acids. Just the 45-base CDR3 DNA is kept, in frame starting at base 1. V lost 1 base and J lost 2 bases; the stretch between them is 8 bases long. Library method: PCR. Sequencing took place on an Illumina HiSeq 2500. Molecular barcoding was employed in the preparation of TCR libraries, with unique molecular identifiers being used to normalize TCRbeta repertoire quantification. Clones were called with MiXCR by TCRdb after fastp trimmed the public reads at Q25, and only in-frame beta chains were retained. Rows are combined by CDR3 protein, so each entry shows the most common genes and DNA. The sample yields a few hundred thousand distinct CDR3 sequences; 27% were counted once. The ten largest clones take up 30% to 40% of the sample.

Read against the paper, the sample's treatment or condition label means: allogeneic hematopoietic cell transplantation with graft depleted of TCRalphabeta T cells and CD19 B cells. The transplant recipients were children given TCRalphabeta/CD19-depleted allogeneic hematopoietic cell grafts. This record belongs to a study of T-cell reconstitution after alpha-beta-depleted transplantation in children (TCRdb year 2016). Describing the broader study: The study quantitatively tracked T-cell immune reconstitution after TCRalphabeta/CD19-depleted allogeneic hematopoietic cell transplantation in children using TCR repertoire profiling.

The paper's findings and limits, for the study overall: In some patients, the high TCRbeta diversity seen at day 60 was put down to recipient T cells and intrathymic progenitors that had survived conditioning. Over the following months the frequencies of hyperexpanded clones went down, and after one year T-cell counts and TCRbeta diversity were mostly credited to newly produced T cells. Apparently early alphabetaT-cell count recovery about two months after transplant reportedly relied on only several hundred rapidly expanded clones derived from non-depleted graft cells.

The material sequenced was PBMCs, taken before TCRalphabeta/CD19-depleted stem cell transplant. Recombination linked TRBV12-3 or TRBV12-4 to TRBJ2-2; the D gene cannot be named for sure. The TCR sequence derives from a boy in the first two years of life with Wiskott-Aldrich syndrome, due to receive a stem cell transplant. The sequenced DNA: TGTGCCAGCAGTTTAGATTACAGAAACACCGGGGAGCTGTTTTTT. Its coded protein is CASSLDYRNTGELFF.